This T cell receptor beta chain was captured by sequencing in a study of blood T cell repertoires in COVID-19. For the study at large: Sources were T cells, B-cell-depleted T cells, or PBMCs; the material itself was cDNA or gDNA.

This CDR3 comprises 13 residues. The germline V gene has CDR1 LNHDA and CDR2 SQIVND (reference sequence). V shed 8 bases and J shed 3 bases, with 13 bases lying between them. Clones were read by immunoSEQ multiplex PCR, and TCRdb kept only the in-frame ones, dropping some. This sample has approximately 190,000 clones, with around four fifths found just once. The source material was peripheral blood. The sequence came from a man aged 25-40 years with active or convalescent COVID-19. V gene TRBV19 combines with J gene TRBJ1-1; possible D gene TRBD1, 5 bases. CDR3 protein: CASSSGRDTEAFF. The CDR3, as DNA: TGTGCCAGTTCCTCAGGGAGGGACACTGAAGCTTTCTTT.